This T cell receptor beta chain originates from a study of blood T cells in healthy people across ages. J was trimmed by 4 bases and V by 8 bases; bases with no gene match: 14. CDR1 is MNHEY and CDR2 is SVGEGT in the germline V gene. The CDR3 has 15 residues. A sample-barcoded 5' primer and a J-beta primer mix were used in a second PCR of about 7 to 12 cycles. Paired-end reads containing CDR3 totaled no fewer than 2.5 million for each sample. TCRdb itself ran the 5' RACE reads through MiXCR, one entry per CDR3 protein. The sample comprises approximately 810,000 distinct CDR3 sequences, 29% of which are singletons, and roughly 17% rests with the top ten. This clonotype appeared many times.

The clonotype was recovered from a woman of 80 years or more in good health. The chain carries TRBV6-2 or TRBV6-3 and TRBJ2-7, with 7 bases fitting TRBD1. Source material: blood. The CDR3 loop is CASGQPDRYPYEQYF. The DNA of the CDR3 is TGTGCCAGCGGACAACCGGACAGGTACCCTTACGAGCAGTACTTC.